Described below is a single TCR beta chain sequence and its context. The entry originates in a study of blood T cell repertoires in COVID-19. For the study at large: Some COVID-19 samples were acute and others convalescent; all came from the United States, Italy and Spain. Sources were T cells, B-cell-depleted T cells, or PBMCs; the material itself was cDNA or gDNA.

Germline-derived CDR1 and CDR2 are WNHNN and SYGVQD (reference sequence). CDR3 size: 14 residues. Trimming at V came to 2 bases and at J to 6 bases, leaving 3 bases not matched to a gene. How the authors handled the data: Scientists estimated how many nucleated cells there were by amplifying reference gene primers. Measured with immunoSEQ multiplex PCR; TCRdb has only the in-frame clones, and not every one. V, J and clone size derive from that table, while D and trimming were established from the DNA sequence. The sample shows approximately 220,000 clones, approximately 90% of them seen only once. This TCR was sampled from a man in his forties or fifties with acute or convalescent COVID-19. The sample consisted of peripheral blood. The V and J genes are TRBV10-1 and TRBJ1-5, with 8 bases identical to TRBD1. The CDR3 DNA is TGCGCCAGCAGTGAGATCCAGGGGGCTCAGCCCCAGCATTTT. Translated, it gives CASSEIQGAQPQHF.